These 7 T cell receptor beta chains came from one sample sequenced in a study of cytomegalovirus exposure and HLA in healthy donors. TCRdb's copy holds only in-frame clones and misses some; the assay was immunoSEQ multiplex PCR. The profile shows 130,000 or so clones, roughly 90% of them singletons. The sample comprised PBMCs. These receptors were collected from a man aged 25 to 40 in good health and CMV-seronegative.

The chain has TRBV5-1 and TRBJ2-7, with a weak D call TRBD2 (5 bases). Germline values: CDR1 SGHRS, CDR2 YFSETQ. The V gene lost 2 bases and the J gene lost 4 bases, with 13 bases spanning the gap. This CDR3 region has 14 residues. The DNA of the CDR3 is TGCGCCAGCAGCTTTTCGATTGGCGGGTACGAGCAGTACTTC. This gives the protein CASSFSIGGYEQYF.

The CDR3 reads CASSEGHAEYNEQFF. The CDR3 DNA is TGTGCCAGCAGTGAGGGCCATGCAGAATACAATGAGCAGTTCTTC. This chain uses TRBV6-1 with TRBJ2-1; no clear D. Trimming left V 3 bases short and J 4 bases short, with 13 bases between. This CDR3 spans 15 amino acids. CDR1 is MNHNS and CDR2 is SASEGT in the germline V gene.

The V gene is TRBV11-2, the J gene TRBJ1-2; TRBD1 is a possible D gene (5 bases). CDR1 SGHAT and CDR2 FQNNGV come from the germline V gene. The CDR3 runs 14 residues. Trimming took off 6 bases at V and 4 bases at J, with 15 bases between the two ends. The chain's CDR3 is CASSDTGVGYGYTF. CDR3 sequence (DNA): TGTGCCAGCAGTGACACGGGGGTAGGCTATGGCTACACCTTC. Looking up the rest from reference TRBV11-2 and TRBJ1-2 gives the full variable domain: EAGVAQSPRYKIIEKRQSVAFWCNPISGHATLYWYQQILGQGPKLLIQFQNNGVVDDSQLPKDRFSAERLKGVDSTLKIQPAKLEDSAVYLCASSDTGVGYGYTFGSGTRLTVV.

The chain employs TRBV15 and TRBJ2-7; 10 bases line up with TRBD1. The CDR3 is made up of 18 amino acids. Trimming took 5 bases from V and 6 from J; bases not matched to a gene: 19. Germline-derived CDR1 and CDR2 are LNHNV and YYDKDF (reference sequence). The CDR3 DNA reads as TGTGCCACCAGCCGGGCGCGCCGGGGGACAGGGGATCGGCTCGAGCAGTACTTC. Amino acids: CATSRARRGTGDRLEQYF.

The chain couples TRBV7-2 to TRBJ2-2; unclear D gene. Germline CDR1 reads SGHTA; CDR2 reads FQGNSA. Deletions cut 1 base from V and 0 bases from J, with 9 bases between. The CDR3 has 16 amino acids. CDR3 protein: CASSLDPAPNTGELFF. The CDR3 DNA is TGTGCCAGCAGCTTAGATCCAGCGCCGAACACCGGGGAGCTGTTTTTT.

The chain is built from TRBV18 and TRBJ2-7, with 10 positions matching TRBD1. V was pared by 3 bases and J by 5 bases, with 1 base of the junction left unmatched. Germline lookup yields CDR1 KGHSH and CDR2 LQKENI. The CDR3 length is 13 residues. The CDR3 nucleotides are TGTGCCAGCTCACCTGGACAGGGGGACGAGCAGTACTTC. Its protein product is CASSPGQGDEQYF.

This chain links TRBV19 with TRBJ1-5; D might be TRBD1 (5 bases). The CDR3 extends over 16 amino acids. The germline V gene has CDR1 LNHDA and CDR2 SQIVND (reference sequence). V dropped 8 bases and J dropped 0 bases, with 17 bases sitting between them. The CDR3 DNA sequence: TGTGCCAGTTCCCCTTGGGGCCCAGATAGCAATCAGCCCCAGCATTTT. Protein: CASSPWGPDSNQPQHF.